This TCR beta chain came from a study of long-term antiretroviral therapy in people with HIV. Running of the v3.0 immunoSEQ assay took place at survey level. Per sample, sequencing targeted roughly 35,000-50,000 T-cell genomes. Clones were sequenced by immunoSEQ multiplex PCR, and TCRdb holds only the in-frame ones, with some missing. This sample has tens of thousands of clones, with approximately 82% found just once. Sampling of each donor yielded at least one pre-ART PBMC sample and at least two post-ART PBMC samples. HIV-positive participants were all treated in the United States. The content of samples before DNA extraction was roughly 0.9-11 million cryopreserved PBMC. Germline V gene lookup returns CDR1 SGHNT and CDR2 YYREEE (reference sequence). The CDR3 totals 15 residues. Trimming removed 2 bases from V and 1 base from J, with 13 bases in between.

The source is a man between 18 and 29 years old with HIV. The V and J genes are TRBV5-4 and TRBJ2-7, with D possibly TRBD2 on 5 matching bases. The sequenced sample was unsorted PBMCs, obtained 0.5 years after starting antiretroviral therapy. This CDR3 reads CASSFSAGGSYEQYF. The CDR3 DNA is TGTGCCAGCAGCTTCTCGGCGGGCGGATCCTACGAGCAGTACTTC.